These 31 T cell receptor beta chains were all obtained from the same sample, sequenced in a study of Ad26.COV2.S vaccination and SARS-CoV-2 variants. Treatment specified: over 15 received Ad26.COV2.S at low or high dose, single or two shots; 5 received placebo; per-sample allocation not given. Vaccine and placebo recipients were sampled on day 63 after the first injection. Assay used: immunoSEQ multiplex PCR; TCRdb lists only in-frame clones, some missing. The data show about 350,000 clones, roughly 90% seen once. This sample comprised peripheral blood, obtained in a trial of Ad26.COV2.S vaccine versus placebo. The source of these receptors is a person aged 18-60 years who received the Ad26.COV2.S COVID-19 vaccine or a placebo.

The V call is TRBV5-1, the J call TRBJ2-1; 8 nucleotides match TRBD1. V shed 4 bases, J shed 7 bases, and the junction held 7 bases outside the gene matches. The CDR3 has 14 amino acids. Looked up from germline, CDR1 is SGHRS and CDR2 is YFSETQ. The DNA of the CDR3 is TGCGCCAGCAGCGATGGACAGGGTTGGAATGAGCAGTTCTTC. It translates to CASSDGQGWNEQFF. Variable domain in full (rest from reference TRBV5-1 and TRBJ2-1): KAGVTQTPRYLIKTRGQQVTLSCSPISGHRSVSWYQQTPGQGLQFLFEYFSETQRNKGNFPGRFSGRQFSNSRSEMNVSTLELGDSALYLCASSDGQGWNEQFFGPGTRLTVL.

This chain uses TRBV10-3 with TRBJ1-1, with D tentatively TRBD1 (5 bases). CDR3 size: 16 residues. Trimming cost V 2 bases and J 0 bases, with 13 bases left between them. Germline V gene lookup returns CDR1 ENHRY and CDR2 SYGVKD. The CDR3 region has the DNA TGTGCCATCAGTGAGCCAACCGGGGCAATGAACACTGAAGCTTTCTTT. Its protein product is CAISEPTGAMNTEAFF.

The V call is TRBV3-1 (or the pseudogene TRBV3-2), the J call TRBJ1-2; TRBD1 aligns across 7 bases. Germline CDR1 is LGHDT and CDR2 is YNNKEL (reference sequence). J gave up 2 bases and V 1 base, and 1 base lay outside the gene matches. CDR3 length: 14 amino acids. In DNA form, the CDR3 reads TGTGCCAGCAGCCAAGCACAGGGGAACTATGGCTACACCTTC. This sequence encodes CASSQAQGNYGYTF.

The gene calls are TRBV9 and TRBJ2-1; D perhaps matches TRBD2 (6 bases). Germline V gives CDR1 SGDLS, CDR2 YYNGEE. V lost 5 bases to trimming and J lost 0 bases, with 9 bases between them. The CDR3 extends over 14 amino acids. The CDR3 spells CASSLGGSYNEQFF. CDR3 nucleotides: TGTGCCAGCAGTCTGGGGGGCTCCTACAATGAGCAGTTCTTC.

This clone has a single count. The genes are TRBV6-5 and TRBJ1-5, with D unclear. This CDR3 is built from 14 residues. V was pared by 5 bases and J by 2 bases, with 10 bases between. Germline V lookup: CDR1 MNHEY, CDR2 SVGAGI. CDR3 DNA: TGTGCCAGCAGTCCGGAGGTGGGCAATCAGCCCCAGCATTTT. This sequence encodes CASSPEVGNQPQHF.

This chain uses TRBV18 with TRBJ2-2; 10 nucleotides line up with TRBD2. CDR3 size: 16 residues. Germline CDR1 and CDR2: KGHSH and LQKENI. The trim removed 3 bases at V and 5 bases at J, leaving 6 bases unmatched. The DNA of the CDR3 is TGTGCCAGCTCACCCGGAGTAGCGGGAGGAACCGGGGAGCTGTTTTTT. This gives the protein CASSPGVAGGTGELFF. The whole variable domain, remainder taken from reference TRBV18 and TRBJ2-2, is NAGVMQNPRHLVRRRGQEARLRCSPMKGHSHVYWYRQLPEEGLKFMVYLQKENIIDESGMPKERFSAEFPKEGPSILRIQQVVRGDSAAYFCASSPGVAGGTGELFFGEGSRLTVL.

This sequence joins TRBV7-9 and TRBJ1-1, with 8 positions matching TRBD1. CDR1 is SEHNR and CDR2 is FQNEAQ in the germline V gene (reference sequence). V shed 6 bases and J 8 bases; nucleotides not matched to a gene: 5. This CDR3 spans 12 amino acids. DNA for the CDR3: TGTGCCAGCAGACCGGGACAGGCGGAAGCTTTCTTT. Translating it yields CASRPGQAEAFF.

This clone was seen only a few times. The chain recombines TRBV24-1 with TRBJ1-2, with D unresolved. The length of the CDR3 is 12 residues. Trimming shortened V by 0 bases and J by 6 bases, and 4 bases separated the two germline ends. The germline V gene has CDR1 KGHDR and CDR2 SFDVKD. CDR3 amino acids: CATSDLQDGYTF. In DNA form, the CDR3 reads TGTGCCACCAGTGATTTGCAGGATGGCTACACCTTC.

Only one count was recorded for this clone. The chain joins TRBV4-2 to TRBJ2-5; no clear D. The CDR3 is 13 amino acids. Germline-derived CDR1 and CDR2 are LGHNA and YNFKEQ. The V gene lost 4 bases and the J gene lost 5 bases, with 11 bases spanning the gap. Here the CDR3 reads CASSLKSGETQYF. The DNA of the CDR3 is TGTGCCAGCAGCCTAAAATCCGGGGAGACCCAGTACTTC.

The chain recombines TRBV18 with TRBJ2-1; 14 bases fit TRBD2. Germline-derived CDR1 and CDR2 are KGHSH and LQKENI. The CDR3 is 17 residues long. The junction had 12 bases not matched to a gene; V was cut back by 6 bases and J by 8 bases. The CDR3 region is CASSAPGTSGRSYEQFF. The CDR3 DNA reads as TGTGCCAGCTCGGCGCCCGGGACTAGCGGGAGAAGTTATGAGCAGTTCTTC.

The chain joins TRBV6-4 to TRBJ2-1; 10 nucleotides line up with TRBD2. The V gene end was trimmed by 3 bases and the J gene end by 9 bases; junction bases not matched to a gene: 8. The CDR3 totals 15 residues. CDR1 and CDR2 (germline): MRHNA, SNTAGT. The CDR3 region is CASSELAGGRGEQFF. CDR3 nucleotides: TGTGCCAGCAGTGAATTAGCGGGAGGCCGGGGTGAGCAGTTCTTC.

This chain links TRBV24-1 with TRBJ1-1; no firm D call. Trimming stripped 5 bases from V and 9 bases from J, with 9 bases between. CDR3 length: 11 amino acids. Germline V gene data show CDR1 as KGHDR and CDR2 as SFDVKD. The CDR3 is CATSGWVKAFF. The DNA for the CDR3 is TGTGCCACCAGTGGGTGGGTAAAAGCTTTCTTT.

CDR3 coding DNA: TGTGCCAGCAGTCTCGCCGGGACTACCCAAGAGACCCAGTACTTC. This codes for CASSLAGTTQETQYF. V gene TRBV28 combines with J gene TRBJ2-5; 7 nucleotides match TRBD2. Germline V gives CDR1 MDHEN, CDR2 SYDVKM. J gave up 1 base and V 5 bases, and 7 bases lay outside the gene matches. This CDR3 spans 15 amino acids.

CDR3 coding DNA: TGTGCCAGCAGCGTAGGGGGGAGGCTTGCAATTGAGCAGTTCTTC. Amino acids: CASSVGGRLAIEQFF. The rearrangement uses TRBV9 and TRBJ2-1, with D possibly TRBD2 on 6 matching bases. The germline CDR1 and CDR2 sequences are SGDLS and YYNGEE. The CDR3 extends over 15 amino acids. Trimming removed 0 bases at V and 9 bases at J, with 16 bases between.

The chain carries TRBV19 and TRBJ2-1; 14 bases fit TRBD2. Germline values: CDR1 LNHDA, CDR2 SQIVND (reference sequence). V trimming: 7 bases; J trimming: 7 bases; junction bases outside the gene matches: 9. The CDR3 contains 16 residues. CDR3 in DNA: TGTGCCAGTACCCGGACGGGGACTAGCGGGAGAAATGAGCAGTTCTTC. Translated, it gives CASTRTGTSGRNEQFF.

This clone was seen once. This rearrangement joins TRBV7-2 to TRBJ1-2; D call uncertain. CDR1 is SGHTA and CDR2 is FQGNSA in the germline V gene. There are 12 residues in the CDR3. V was trimmed by 7 bases and J by 8 bases, leaving 14 bases between them. In DNA, the CDR3 is TGTGCCAGCAATAGGGCAGGTCAAGGCTACACCTTC. This translates into CASNRAGQGYTF. Full variable domain (rest looked up from reference TRBV7-2 and TRBJ1-2): GAGVSQSPSNKVTEKGKDVELRCDPISGHTALYWYRQSLGQGLEFLIYFQGNSAPDKSGLPSDRFSAERTGGSVSTLTIQRTQQEDSAVYLCASNRAGQGYTFGSGTRLTVV.

The V gene is TRBV24-1, the J gene TRBJ2-5; D ambiguous. The CDR3 length is 11 residues. Germline CDR1 KGHDR, CDR2 SFDVKD. Trimming shortened V by 9 bases and J by 5 bases, and 9 bases separated the two germline ends. The CDR3 here is CATGLRETQYF. CDR3 in DNA: TGTGCCACCGGGCTACGGGAGACCCAGTACTTC.

The rearrangement uses TRBV11-3 and TRBJ2-1; 12 positions agree with TRBD2. V was clipped by 5 bases and J by 6 bases; unmatched bases: 5. Germline values: CDR1 SGHNT, CDR2 YENEEA. CDR3 size: 15 residues. CDR3 nucleotides: TGTGCCAGCAGCCCACTAGCGGGGGGCGGCAATGAGCAGTTCTTC. This encodes CASSPLAGGGNEQFF. Supplemented by reference TRBV11-3 and TRBJ2-1, the full variable domain reads EAGVVQSPRYKIIEKKQPVAFWCNPISGHNTLYWYLQNLGQGPELLIRYENEEAVDDSQLPKDRFSAERLKGVDSTLKIQPAELGDSAVYLCASSPLAGGGNEQFFGPGTRLTVL.

The chain joins TRBV28 to TRBJ1-1, with TRBD1 as a possible D gene (5 bases). Germline V gene data show CDR1 as MDHEN and CDR2 as SYDVKM. The CDR3 is 14 amino acids. Trimming took off 3 bases at V and 0 bases at J, with 8 bases between the two ends. This CDR3 reads CASSFDRLNTEAFF. The CDR3 DNA follows: TGTGCCAGCAGTTTTGACAGATTGAACACTGAAGCTTTCTTT.

This clone has a handful of counts. The CDR3 DNA reads TGCGCCAGCAGCCTCCGACAGGTTGGAAGAGAGACCCAGTACTTC. As protein: CASSLRQVGRETQYF. This rearrangement joins TRBV4-3 to TRBJ2-5; maybe TRBD1 (6 bases). Per germline, CDR1 LGHNA and CDR2 YSLEER. Trimming took 4 bases from V and 4 from J, leaving 16 bases between them. This CDR3 comprises 15 residues.

The rearrangement joins TRBV19 to TRBJ2-7; a possible D gene is TRBD1 (5 bases). Trimming took off 3 bases at V and 6 bases at J, with 15 bases between the two ends. The CDR3 runs to 14 residues. Per germline, CDR1 LNHDA and CDR2 SQIVND (reference sequence). CDR3 in amino acids: CASSISVQGGEQYF. CDR3 in DNA: TGTGCCAGTAGTATCTCAGTTCAGGGTGGCGAGCAGTACTTC.

This chain joins TRBV19 and TRBJ2-7, with D perhaps TRBD1 or TRBD2 (6 bases each). Germline loops: CDR1 LNHDA, CDR2 SQIVND (reference sequence). This CDR3 is 15 amino acids long. V dropped 5 bases and J dropped 0 bases, with 14 bases sitting between them. CDR3 DNA: TGTGCCAGTAGTGTTCTGGGGGGCCCCTCCTACGAGCAGTACTTC. This translates into CASSVLGGPSYEQYF.

CDR3 sequence (DNA): TGCGCCAGCAGTGAGTTGGGGGATCGCACTGAAGCTTTCTTT. It codes for CASSELGDRTEAFF. The chain uses TRBV10-1 and TRBJ1-1; TRBD1 is a possible D gene (5 bases). From germline, CDR1 is WNHNN and CDR2 SYGVQD (reference sequence). V was shortened by 1 base and J by 4 bases, with 10 bases between the two germline ends. This CDR3 is 14 amino acids long.

The chain carries TRBV29-1 and TRBJ1-1; D gene ambiguous. CDR3 length: 12 residues. Germline V gene lookup returns CDR1 SQVTM and CDR2 ANQGSEA. CDR3 protein: CCTRETNTEAFF. As DNA, the CDR3 is TGCTGCACAAGGGAGACCAACACTGAAGCTTTCTTT.

The J gene is TRBJ2-7, the V gene TRBV7-2; D is ambiguous. Germline lookup yields CDR1 SGHTA and CDR2 FQGNSA. The length of the CDR3 is 13 residues. V was trimmed by 5 bases and J by 6 bases, leaving 14 bases between them. The CDR3 region is CASSVWDIREQYF. The CDR3 DNA reads TGTGCCAGCAGCGTATGGGATATCCGCGAGCAGTACTTC.

The chain carries TRBV19 and TRBJ2-3, with TRBD2 matching 8 bases. The CDR3 is made up of 18 amino acids. CDR1 and CDR2 from the germline V gene are LNHDA and SQIVND (reference sequence). Unmatched junction bases numbered 16, after V lost 0 bases and J lost 8 bases. The CDR3 loop reads CASSIEGGSGKFIRTQYF. The CDR3 DNA reads TGTGCCAGTAGTATAGAAGGTGGTAGCGGGAAATTTATACGTACGCAGTATTTT.

This clone was counted a single time. V and J are TRBV7-2 and TRBJ2-3; D remains unclear. The CDR3 totals 15 residues. Germline loops: CDR1 SGHTA, CDR2 FQGNSA. Deletions cut 2 bases from V and 2 bases from J, with 11 bases between. The CDR3 reads CASSLRNGLTDTQYF. DNA of the CDR3: TGTGCCAGCAGCTTACGGAACGGCCTCACAGATACGCAGTATTTT.

This clone appeared once. The V gene is TRBV28, the J gene TRBJ2-5, with a tentative D call TRBD1 (5 bases). Deletions cut 1 base from V and 2 bases from J, with 11 bases between. The CDR3 is made up of 15 amino acids. Per germline, CDR1 MDHEN and CDR2 SYDVKM. The CDR3, as DNA: TGTGCCAGCAGTTTATACGGACACGAACAAGAGACCCAGTACTTC. It encodes CASSLYGHEQETQYF.

The rearrangement uses TRBV6-5 and TRBJ2-7, with D possibly being TRBD1 or TRBD2 (5 bases each). Germline V gives CDR1 MNHEY, CDR2 SVGAGI. The CDR3 totals 15 residues. The germline V and J ends were trimmed by 2 bases and 3 bases, with 14 bases remaining between them. The CDR3 DNA sequence: TGTGCCAGCAGTTACGGGACCGGGTTCTTCTACGAGCAGTACTTC. This encodes CASSYGTGFFYEQYF.

The chain combines TRBV10-3 with TRBJ1-2; tentatively, D is TRBD1 (5 bases). The CDR3 consists of 12 residues. The germline V gene has CDR1 ENHRY and CDR2 SYGVKD. Trimming left V 8 bases short and J 13 bases short, with 20 bases between. The CDR3 is CAIGPGTPDRTF. The CDR3 DNA reads TGTGCCATCGGACCCGGGACCCCGGATCGCACCTTC.

The rearrangement joins TRBV7-5 to TRBJ2-7; the D segment call TRBD1 is taken from the table without a DNA check. TRBV7-5 is labeled a pseudogene. CDR3 length equals 16 residues. In nucleotides, the CDR3 is TGTGCCAGAAGCTTAGGCAAGGCCAGGCGAGTTTACGAGCAGTACTTC. It yields the protein CARSLGKARRVYEQYF.